This T cell receptor (beta chain) was captured by sequencing in a study of T cell repertoires in cytomegalovirus infection. Whole-study context: Indications came from public TCR beta signatures; they pointed to CMV infection and to a matching HLA type.

This clonotype was observed many times. Antigen unknown. The V and J ends lost 6 bases and 4 bases respectively, with 10 bases between them. The CDR3 sequence is 13 residues long. The germline V gene has CDR1 MNHEY and CDR2 SVGEGT. Overall study findings and caveats: Of the TCR beta families, the public ones yielded a cumulative frequency that identified carriers of CMV plus the relevant HLA. There were HLA-C-restricted CMV-specific TCR beta clonotypes dominating the ex vivo response.

One entry per CDR3 protein, called by TCRdb with MiXCR from the reads. The sample includes around 210,000 distinct CDR3 sequences, around 6.2% of them seen just once. This TCR derives from a human donor in good health (CMV status not recorded). Some clones in this sample may be carry-over from other donors' samples. The J gene is TRBJ2-1, the V gene TRBV6-2 or TRBV6-3; D gene uncertain. Sequencing used PBMCs. In nucleotides, the CDR3 is TGTGCCAGCAGGGAAACACCTTACAATGAGCAGTTCTTC. Translated, it gives CASRETPYNEQFF.